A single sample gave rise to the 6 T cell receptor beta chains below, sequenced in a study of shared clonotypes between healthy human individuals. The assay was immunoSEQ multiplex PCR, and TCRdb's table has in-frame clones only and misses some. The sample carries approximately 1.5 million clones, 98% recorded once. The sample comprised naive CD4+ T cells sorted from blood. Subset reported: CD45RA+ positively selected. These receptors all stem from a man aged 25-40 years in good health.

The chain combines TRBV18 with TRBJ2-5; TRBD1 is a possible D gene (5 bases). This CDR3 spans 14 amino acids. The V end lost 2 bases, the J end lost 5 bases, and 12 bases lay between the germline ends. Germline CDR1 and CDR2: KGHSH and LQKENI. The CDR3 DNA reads TGTGCCAGCTCACCAATTGCAGGGCCGGAGACCCAGTACTTC. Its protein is CASSPIAGPETQYF.

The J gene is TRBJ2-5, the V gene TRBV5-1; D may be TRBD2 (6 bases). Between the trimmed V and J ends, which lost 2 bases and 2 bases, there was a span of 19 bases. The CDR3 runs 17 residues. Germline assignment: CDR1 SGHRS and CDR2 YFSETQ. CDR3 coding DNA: TGCGCCAGCAGCTTAAATTTGCTAGCGAGGGGTCAAGAGACCCAGTACTTC. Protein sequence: CASSLNLLARGQETQYF.

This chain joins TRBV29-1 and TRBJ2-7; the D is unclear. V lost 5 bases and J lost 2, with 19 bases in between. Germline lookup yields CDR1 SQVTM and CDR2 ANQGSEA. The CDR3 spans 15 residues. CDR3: CSVLLLGSSTYEQYF. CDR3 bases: TGCAGCGTTCTTTTGTTGGGCTCATCCACCTACGAGCAGTACTTC.

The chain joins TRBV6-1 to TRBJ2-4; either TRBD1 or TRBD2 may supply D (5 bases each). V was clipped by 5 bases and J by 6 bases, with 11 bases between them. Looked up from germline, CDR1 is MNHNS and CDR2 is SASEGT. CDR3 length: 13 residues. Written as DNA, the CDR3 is TGTGCCAGCAGTACTAGGGGAAGAAACATTCAGTACTTC. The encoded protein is CASSTRGRNIQYF.

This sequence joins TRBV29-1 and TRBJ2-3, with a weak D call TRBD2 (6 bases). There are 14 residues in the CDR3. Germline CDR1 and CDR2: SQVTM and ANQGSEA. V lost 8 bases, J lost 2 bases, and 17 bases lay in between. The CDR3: CSLQPEGPTDTQYF. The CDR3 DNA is TGCAGCCTACAACCGGAGGGTCCCACAGATACGCAGTATTTT.

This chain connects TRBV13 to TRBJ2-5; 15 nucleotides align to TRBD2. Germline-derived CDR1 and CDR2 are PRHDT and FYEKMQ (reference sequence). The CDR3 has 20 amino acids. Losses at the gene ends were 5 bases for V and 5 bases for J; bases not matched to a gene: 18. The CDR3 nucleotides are TGTGCCAGCAGCGGCCGCCGGACTAGCGGGAGGGCCTTGGGCCCGGAGACCCAGTACTTC. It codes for CASSGRRTSGRALGPETQYF.